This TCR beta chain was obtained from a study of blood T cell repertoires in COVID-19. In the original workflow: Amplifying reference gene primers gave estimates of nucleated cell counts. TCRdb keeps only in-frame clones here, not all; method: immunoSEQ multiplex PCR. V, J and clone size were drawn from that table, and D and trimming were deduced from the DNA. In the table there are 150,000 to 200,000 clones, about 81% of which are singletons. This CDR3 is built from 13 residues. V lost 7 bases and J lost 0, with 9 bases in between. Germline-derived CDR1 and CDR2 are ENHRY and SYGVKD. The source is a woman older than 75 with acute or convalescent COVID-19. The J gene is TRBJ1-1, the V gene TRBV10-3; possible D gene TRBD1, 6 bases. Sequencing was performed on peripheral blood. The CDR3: CAITGDLNTEAFF. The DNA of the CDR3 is TGTGCCATCACAGGGGACCTGAACACTGAAGCTTTCTTT.